The rows below give T cell receptor beta chains drawn from one sample of a study of CD8+ T cells in alopecia areata. Using immunoSEQ multiplex PCR, the repertoire was profiled, and TCRdb retains in-frame clones only, with some absent. The table has roughly 170,000 clones, roughly 53% seen once. The input for sequencing was CD8+ T cells sorted from blood, taken at week 24, from a patient treated with tofacitinib. Receptors originate from a human donor with alopecia areata. Each CDR3 is given with its conserved first and last residue. The order of the fields is J gene, V gene, D gene, CDR3 length, CDR3 DNA, CDR3 protein. A D gene is named only where the DNA matches it firmly.

J gene: TRBJ1-6
V gene: TRBV6-6
D gene: .
CDR3 length: 14
CDR3 DNA: TGTGCCAGCAGTTACCCTGGGGCAGGGTCACCCCTCCACTTT
CDR3 protein: CASSYPGAGSPLHF

J gene: TRBJ1-6
V gene: TRBV14
D gene: .
CDR3 length: 18
CDR3 DNA: TGTGCCAGCAGCCAAGAATTGCCCCGAAGCTCAATCCGTTCACCCCTCCACTTT
CDR3 protein: CASSQELPRSSIRSPLHF

J gene: TRBJ1-1
V gene: TRBV5-6
D gene: TRBD1
CDR3 length: 13
CDR3 DNA: TGTGCCAGCACGGACAGGGGGGACACTGAAGCTTTCTTT
CDR3 protein: CASTDRGDTEAFF

J gene: TRBJ1-5
V gene: TRBV30
D gene: TRBD1
CDR3 length: 15
CDR3 DNA: TGTGCCTGGAGTGTAGGGACAGGGCAAAATCAGCCCCAGCATTTT
CDR3 protein: CAWSVGTGQNQPQHF

J gene: TRBJ2-1
V gene: TRBV2
D gene: TRBD1
CDR3 length: 16
CDR3 DNA: TGTGCCAGCAGTGAGACAGGGGGCCCCCGCGGGGATGAGCAGTTCTTC
CDR3 protein: CASSETGGPRGDEQFF

J gene: TRBJ2-7
V gene: TRBV11-1
D gene: .
CDR3 length: 14
CDR3 DNA: TGTGCCAGCAGCTTAGCAGGCAGAATATACGAGCAGTACTTC
CDR3 protein: CASSLAGRIYEQYF

J gene: TRBJ1-2
V gene: TRBV6-5
D gene: .
CDR3 length: 13
CDR3 DNA: TGTGCCAGCACCCTGGAGGGGATCTATGGCTACACCTTC
CDR3 protein: CASTLEGIYGYTF

J gene: TRBJ1-5
V gene: TRBV25-1
D gene: .
CDR3 length: 11
CDR3 DNA: TGTGCCAGCGGATATGATCAGCCCCAGCATTTT
CDR3 protein: CASGYDQPQHF

J gene: TRBJ2-5
V gene: TRBV29-1
D gene: .
CDR3 length: 10
CDR3 DNA: TGCTGCGTGCAAAGGGAGACCCAGTACTTC
CDR3 protein: CCVQRETQYF

J gene: TRBJ2-7
V gene: TRBV29-1
D gene: TRBD1
CDR3 length: 11
CDR3 DNA: TGCAGCGTGACGACAGGGGGCGAGCAGTACTTC
CDR3 protein: CSVTTGGEQYF

J gene: TRBJ2-7
V gene: TRBV2
D gene: TRBD2
CDR3 length: 14
CDR3 DNA: TGTGCCACCGCGATGACTAGCGGGGTTTACGAGCAGTACTTC
CDR3 protein: CATAMTSGVYEQYF

J gene: TRBJ2-3
V gene: TRBV12-5
D gene: TRBD2
CDR3 length: 15
CDR3 DNA: TGTGCTAGTGGGCTGCGGGGGGGTATTACAGATACGCAGTATTTT
CDR3 protein: CASGLRGGITDTQYF

J gene: TRBJ2-1
V gene: TRBV7-9
D gene: TRBD2
CDR3 length: 15
CDR3 DNA: TGTGCCAGCAGCTTAGGCGGGGGGCCCTACAATGAGCAGTTCTTC
CDR3 protein: CASSLGGGPYNEQFF

J gene: TRBJ2-5
V gene: TRBV5-8
D gene: .
CDR3 length: 13
CDR3 DNA: TGTGCCAGCAGCTTGCGGTACCAAGAGACCCAGTACTTC
CDR3 protein: CASSLRYQETQYF

J gene: TRBJ1-2
V gene: TRBV25-1
D gene: .
CDR3 length: 14
CDR3 DNA: TGTGCCAGCAGTGAAGGTCCAGGAGTAAACGGCTACACCTTC
CDR3 protein: CASSEGPGVNGYTF

J gene: TRBJ2-1
V gene: TRBV20-1
D gene: .
CDR3 length: 11
CDR3 DNA: TGCAGTGGTACAGGCGGAGGTGAGCAGTTCTTC
CDR3 protein: CSGTGGGEQFF

J gene: TRBJ2-5
V gene: TRBV5-1
D gene: .
CDR3 length: 13
CDR3 DNA: TGCGCCAGCAAGACTACCCCCCAAGAGACCCAGTACTTC
CDR3 protein: CASKTTPQETQYF